Below, 22 T cell receptor beta chains from the same sample are listed, as sequenced in a study of human T cells and chemical hapten exposure (dated by TCRdb to about 2021). Total RNA was extracted from unfractionated whole blood collected in Tempus Blood RNA tubes. Libraries came from 5' RACE. The instrument given in TCRdb is Illumina MiSeq. The public reads were reprocessed in TCRdb via fastp at Q25 and MiXCR, keeping in-frame beta chains. Rows with one shared CDR3 protein collapse into an entry with the most common genes and DNA. The sample table lists approximately 140,000 distinct CDR3 sequences, about 4% of them with a count of one. The ten largest clones add up to about 1.3% of the sample. These TCRs come from a female donor in good health.

V is TRBV12-3 or TRBV12-4 and J is TRBJ1-3, with 7 bases matching TRBD1. V shed 6 bases, J shed 5 bases, and the junction held 10 bases outside the gene matches. The CDR3 sequence is 15 residues long. The chain's CDR3 is CASSDTGVGRNTIYF. The DNA of the CDR3 is TGTGCCAGCAGCGATACAGGGGTAGGGAGAAACACCATATATTTT.

In this sample, this clonotype turned up many times. The rearrangement links TRBV16 to TRBJ1-6, with 10 bases matching TRBD1. Germline trimming cut 1 base from V and 7 bases from J; bases unmatched to any gene: 1. CDR1 and CDR2 from the germline V gene are KGHSY and FQNENV. The CDR3 covers 15 residues. CDR3: CASSQWGQGNSPLHF. DNA of the CDR3: TGTGCCAGCAGCCAATGGGGACAGGGGAATTCACCCCTCCACTTT.

In its sample, this clonotype was seen many times. The genes are TRBV7-9 and TRBJ1-2, with unresolved D. The CDR3 is 15 residues long. The germline gives CDR1 SEHNR, CDR2 FQNEAQ (reference sequence). The V and J ends lost 2 bases and 0 bases respectively, with 10 bases between them. This CDR3 reads CASSLLRTSNYGYTF. CDR3 DNA sequence: TGTGCCAGCAGCTTATTGCGAACCTCTAACTATGGCTACACCTTC.

In its sample, this clonotype was seen many times. V gene TRBV9 combines with J gene TRBJ2-3, with D possibly being TRBD1 or TRBD2 (6 bases each). The CDR3 has 14 amino acids. CDR1 and CDR2 (germline): SGDLS, YYNGEE. Trimming left V 3 bases short and J 4 bases short, with 12 bases between. The CDR3 nucleotides read TGTGCCAGCAGCGGGGGGGCAGGTGCAGATACGCAGTATTTT. Translated: CASSGGAGADTQYF.

At least ten counts were recorded for this clonotype. V gene TRBV18 combines with J gene TRBJ1-4, with 7 positions matching TRBD1. Germline trimming cut 0 bases from V and 3 bases from J; bases unmatched to any gene: 7. This CDR3 is 17 amino acids long. CDR1 KGHSH and CDR2 LQKENI come from the germline V gene. The CDR3 DNA is TGTGCCAGCTCACCACCTTTTACCGGGACAGCTAATGAAAAACTGTTTTTT. Residues: CASSPPFTGTANEKLFF.

This clonotype was detected many times. The chain recombines TRBV15 with TRBJ1-6, with 9 bases that match TRBD1. CDR1 LNHNV and CDR2 YYDKDF come from the germline V gene (reference sequence). The CDR3 runs to 15 residues. With 0 bases clipped from V and 11 bases from J, the junction kept 5 bases outside the gene matches. DNA for the CDR3: TGTGCCACCAGCAGAGATGGGACAGGGTCTGCACCCCTCCACTTT. Protein product: CATSRDGTGSAPLHF. Filled out from reference TRBV15 and TRBJ1-6, the complete variable domain reads DAMVIQNPRYQVTQFGKPVTLSCSQTLNHNVMYWYQQKSSQAPKLLFHYYDKDFNNEADTPDNFQSRRPNTSFCFLDIRSPGLGDTAMYLCATSRDGTGSAPLHFGNGTRLTVT.

The sample holds many counts of this clonotype. The rearrangement joins TRBV6-2 or TRBV6-3 to TRBJ2-4; D assignment may be TRBD1 or TRBD2 (5 bases each). Trimming took off 5 bases at V and 0 bases at J, with 14 bases between the two ends. This CDR3 has 16 amino acids. The V gene's germline CDR1 is MNHEY and CDR2 SVGEGT. CDR3 coding DNA: TGTGCCAGCAGTGTGATGGGGGACGTAGCCAAAAACATTCAGTACTTC. It codes for CASSVMGDVAKNIQYF.

This clonotype has a count of ten or more. Here the CDR3 DNA reads TGTGCCAGCACTCTAGAGGGCGGCACCGGGGAGCTGTTTTTT. Encoded protein: CASTLEGGTGELFF. The V call is TRBV7-9, the J call TRBJ2-2; perhaps TRBD2 as D (5 bases). This CDR3 has 14 amino acids. The germline gives CDR1 SEHNR, CDR2 FQNEAQ (reference sequence). The V end lost 7 bases, the J end lost 4 bases, and 13 bases lay between the germline ends.

At least ten counts were recorded for this clonotype. The chain combines TRBV20-1 with TRBJ1-4; 8 positions match TRBD1. The CDR3 is 15 residues long. J was trimmed by 8 bases and V by 5 bases; bases with no gene match: 13. CDR1 and CDR2 (germline): DFQATT, SNEGSKA (reference sequence). CDR3: CSARKQGARGEKLFF. The DNA of the CDR3 is TGCAGTGCTCGTAAGCAGGGGGCGCGTGGGGAAAAACTGTTTTTT.

This clonotype was detected ten times or more. The V gene is TRBV3-1, the J gene TRBJ2-3; possible D gene TRBD2, 6 bases. The CDR3 covers 14 residues. V gave up 4 bases and J gave up 8 bases, with 16 bases separating them. CDR1 is LGHDT and CDR2 is YNNKEL in the germline V gene (reference sequence). The CDR3 DNA is TGTGCCAGCAGCCTTCCCGGGGCCGGGAGTACGCAGTATTTT. As protein: CASSLPGAGSTQYF.

This clonotype showed up many times. CDR3: CASSQGRGHPPLHF. The CDR3 nucleotides are TGTGCCAGCAGCCAAGGCAGGGGGCATCCACCCCTCCACTTT. The J gene is TRBJ1-6, the V gene TRBV3-1, with TRBD1 matching 8 bases. CDR3 length: 14 amino acids. V trimming: 1 base; J trimming: 11 bases; junction bases outside the gene matches: 4. From germline, CDR1 is LGHDT and CDR2 YNNKEL (reference sequence).

This clonotype came up a few times. As DNA, the CDR3 is TGTGCCAGCAGCCAAGATCTTAACCTCGTAGCCAATCGCGAGAACATTCAGTACTTC. Translation gives CASSQDLNLVANRENIQYF. This chain connects TRBV4-2 to TRBJ2-4; D gene uncertain. CDR1 is LGHNA, CDR2 YNFKEQ, per germline. The CDR3 extends over 19 amino acids. Trimming removed 0 bases at V and 7 bases at J, with 25 bases between.

This clonotype was detected many times. The chain employs TRBV12-3 or TRBV12-4 and TRBJ2-1, with 12 bases that match TRBD1. V gave up 7 bases and J gave up 4 bases; unmatched junction bases: 11. The CDR3 covers 17 residues. CDR3 sequence: CASTGTGGASFYNEQFF. For the CDR3, the DNA is TGTGCCAGCACCGGGACAGGGGGCGCGAGTTTTTACAATGAGCAGTTCTTC.

The sample holds many counts of this clonotype. This chain joins TRBV25-1 and TRBJ2-5; 8 bases line up with TRBD1. CDR1 is MGHDK and CDR2 is SYGVNS in the germline V gene. This CDR3 comprises 14 residues. V lost 1 base, J lost 4 bases, and 2 bases stayed unmatched. CDR3 DNA: TGTGCCAGCAGTGAATTAGACAGGGGAGAGACCCAGTACTTC. Amino acid sequence: CASSELDRGETQYF. The full variable domain, rest sourced from reference TRBV25-1 and TRBJ2-5, is EADIYQTPRYLVIGTGKKITLECSQTMGHDKMYWYQQDPGMELHLIHYSYGVNSTEKGDLSSESTVSRIRTEHFPLTLESARPSHTSQYLCASSELDRGETQYFGPGTRLLVL.

This clonotype came up many times. The chain combines TRBV3-1 with TRBJ1-6; TRBD1 might be the D (6 bases). The CDR3 runs 13 residues. V lost 9 bases to trimming and J lost 5 bases, with 11 bases between them. CDR1 LGHDT and CDR2 YNNKEL come from the germline V gene (reference sequence). The CDR3 spells CASKGVNNSPLHF. The CDR3 nucleotides are TGTGCCAGTAAGGGGGTTAATAATTCACCCCTCCACTTT. The whole variable domain, remainder taken from reference TRBV3-1 and TRBJ1-6, is DTAVSQTPKYLVTQMGNDKSIKCEQNLGHDTMYWYKQDSKKFLKIMFSYNNKELIINETVPNRFSPKSPDKAHLNLHINSLELGDSAVYFCASKGVNNSPLHFGNGTRLTVT.

This clonotype was counted ten times or more. The chain combines TRBV12-3 or TRBV12-4 with TRBJ1-2; weak D call: TRBD1 (6 bases). The CDR3 has 17 amino acids. Trimming pared 7 bases from V and 4 bases from J, leaving 25 bases between. The CDR3 bases are TGTGCCAGCACAATGGGGGCAGCAGGGAGGACGGTCTATGGCTACACCTTC. Encoded protein: CASTMGAAGRTVYGYTF.

The table lists this clonotype with many counts. The chain is built from TRBV7-3 and TRBJ2-3; TRBD2 agrees at 14 bases. Germline V gives CDR1 SGHTA, CDR2 FQGTGA. The junction had 3 bases not matched to a gene; V was cut back by 2 bases and J by 2 bases. The CDR3 has 17 residues. CDR3 protein: CASSLRTSGGITDTQYF. In DNA form, the CDR3 reads TGTGCCAGCAGCTTACGGACTAGCGGGGGGATCACAGATACGCAGTATTTT.

This clonotype has a count of ten or more. V usage is TRBV11-2 and J usage is TRBJ1-1, with D unclear. V was shortened by 2 bases and J by 1 base, with 20 bases between the two germline ends. The germline V gene has CDR1 SGHAT and CDR2 FQNNGV. The length of the CDR3 is 18 residues. DNA for the CDR3: TGTGCCAGCAGCTTAACCGCCCCCAGGCTGGGGTGGAACACTGAAGCTTTCTTT. Translated: CASSLTAPRLGWNTEAFF.

In its sample, this clonotype was seen a few times. The chain uses TRBV6-6 and TRBJ2-1; D is undetermined. The CDR3 sequence is 16 residues long. Germline-derived CDR1 and CDR2 are MNHNY and SVGAGI (reference sequence). V lost 2 bases and J lost 0, with 11 bases in between. This CDR3 is CASSYSPMGSYNEQFF. The CDR3 DNA reads as TGTGCCAGCAGTTACAGCCCGATGGGCTCCTACAATGAGCAGTTCTTC.

The V call is TRBV12-3 or TRBV12-4, the J call TRBJ2-1, with D possibly matching TRBD2 (6 bases). Trimming took off 6 bases at V and 5 bases at J, with 26 bases between the two ends. This CDR3 region has 18 residues. CDR3 in amino acids: CASSRLLGLTSPHNEQFF. The CDR3 DNA reads TGTGCCAGCAGCCGACTACTGGGACTTACCTCCCCCCACAATGAGCAGTTCTTC.

This clonotype occurred many times. The V gene is TRBV15, the J gene TRBJ2-7, with D tentatively TRBD2 (5 bases). V was trimmed by 0 bases and J by 5 bases, leaving 14 bases between them. The CDR3 is made up of 15 amino acids. Germline V gives CDR1 LNHNV, CDR2 YYDKDF (reference sequence). The CDR3 loop reads CATSRDLYRGNEQYF. The CDR3, as DNA: TGTGCCACCAGCAGAGATCTCTACCGGGGTAACGAGCAGTACTTC.

This clonotype was detected only a few times. This sequence joins TRBV7-2 and TRBJ2-3; D is uncertain. Germline V CDR1 and CDR2: SGHTA, FQGNSA. This CDR3 comprises 14 residues. The V end was cut by 4 bases, the J end by 1 base, with 9 bases between. CDR3 DNA sequence: TGTGCCAGCAGCTCGCAGTCTCGCACAGATACGCAGTATTTT. Translating it yields CASSSQSRTDTQYF.